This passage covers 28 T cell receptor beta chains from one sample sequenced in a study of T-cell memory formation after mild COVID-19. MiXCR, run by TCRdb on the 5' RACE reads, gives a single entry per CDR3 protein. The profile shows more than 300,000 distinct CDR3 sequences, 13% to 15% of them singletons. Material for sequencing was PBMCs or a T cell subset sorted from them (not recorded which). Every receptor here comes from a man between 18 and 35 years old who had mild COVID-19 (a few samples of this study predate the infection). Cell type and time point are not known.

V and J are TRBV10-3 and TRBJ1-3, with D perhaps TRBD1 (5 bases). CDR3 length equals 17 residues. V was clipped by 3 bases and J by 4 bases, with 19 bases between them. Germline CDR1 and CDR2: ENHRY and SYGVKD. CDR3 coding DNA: TGTGCCATCAGTGACCCACCGGGGGGGATTCAGGGAAACACCATATATTTT. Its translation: CAISDPPGGIQGNTIYF.

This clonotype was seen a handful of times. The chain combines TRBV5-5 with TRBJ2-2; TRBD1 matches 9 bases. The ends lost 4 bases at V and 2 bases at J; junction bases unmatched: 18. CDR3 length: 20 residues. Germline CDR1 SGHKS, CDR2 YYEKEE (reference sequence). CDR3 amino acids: CASSLGFPLWDRVNTGELFF. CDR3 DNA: TGTGCCAGCAGCCTAGGCTTTCCGCTGTGGGACAGGGTAAACACCGGGGAGCTGTTTTTT. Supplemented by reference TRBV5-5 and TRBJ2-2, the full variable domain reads DAGVTQSPTHLIKTRGQQVTLRCSPISGHKSVSWYQQVLGQGPQFIFQYYEKEERGRGNFPDRFSARQFPNYSSELNVNALLLGDSALYLCASSLGFPLWDRVNTGELFFGEGSRLTVL.

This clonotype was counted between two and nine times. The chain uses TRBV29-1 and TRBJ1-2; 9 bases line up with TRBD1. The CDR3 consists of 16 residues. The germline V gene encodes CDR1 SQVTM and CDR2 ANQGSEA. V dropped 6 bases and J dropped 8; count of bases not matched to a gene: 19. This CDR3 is CSVALGSGQGDLGYTF. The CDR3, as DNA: TGCAGCGTCGCACTGGGGTCGGGACAGGGTGATTTGGGCTACACCTTC.

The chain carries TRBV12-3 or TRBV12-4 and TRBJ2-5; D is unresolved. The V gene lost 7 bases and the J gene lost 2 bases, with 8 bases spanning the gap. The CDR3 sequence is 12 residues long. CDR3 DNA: TGTGCCAGCAAAAGGGAACAAGAGACCCAGTACTTC. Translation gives CASKREQETQYF.

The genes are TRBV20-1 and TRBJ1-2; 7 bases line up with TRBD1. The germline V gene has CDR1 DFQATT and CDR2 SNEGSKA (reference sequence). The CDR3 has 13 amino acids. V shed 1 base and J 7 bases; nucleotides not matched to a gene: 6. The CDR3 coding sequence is TGCAGTGCTAGAGGTGACAGGGAGTCTGGCTACACCTTC. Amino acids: CSARGDRESGYTF.

The CDR3 bases are TGTGCCAGCAGCTTAGCTCGTCAGTGGAACACTGAAGCTTTCTTT. Its translation: CASSLARQWNTEAFF. The V call is TRBV7-2, the J call TRBJ1-1, with D unclear. Germline CDR1 is SGHTA and CDR2 is FQGNSA. The CDR3 is 15 amino acids. V shed 0 bases and J shed 1 base, with 9 bases lying between them.

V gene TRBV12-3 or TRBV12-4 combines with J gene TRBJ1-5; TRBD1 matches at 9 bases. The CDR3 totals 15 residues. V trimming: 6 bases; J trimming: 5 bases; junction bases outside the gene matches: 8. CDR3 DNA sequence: TGTGCCAGCAGACTAAATGGACAGGGGTATCAGCCCCAGCATTTT. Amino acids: CASRLNGQGYQPQHF.

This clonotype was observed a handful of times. The CDR3 bases are TGTGCCAGCAGTTTCTACAGGGGTCCGGGAACAGATACGCAGTATTTT. Protein: CASSFYRGPGTDTQYF. The chain combines TRBV12-3 or TRBV12-4 with TRBJ2-3; 7 bases agree with TRBD1. This CDR3 is 16 amino acids long. V was clipped by 3 bases and J by 3 bases; unmatched bases: 9.

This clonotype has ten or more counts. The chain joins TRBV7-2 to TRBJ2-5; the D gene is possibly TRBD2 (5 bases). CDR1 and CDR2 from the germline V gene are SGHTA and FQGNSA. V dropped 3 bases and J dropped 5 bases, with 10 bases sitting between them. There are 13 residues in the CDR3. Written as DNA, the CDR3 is TGTGCCAGCAGCTTTAGCTCTAGCGAGACCCAGTACTTC. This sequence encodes CASSFSSSETQYF.

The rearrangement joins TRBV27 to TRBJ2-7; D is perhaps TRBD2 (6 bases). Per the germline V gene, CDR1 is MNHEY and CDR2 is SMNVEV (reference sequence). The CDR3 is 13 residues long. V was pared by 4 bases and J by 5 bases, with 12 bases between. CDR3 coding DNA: TGTGCCAGCAGTTCCCCGGGAGTACACGAGCAGTACTTC. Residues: CASSSPGVHEQYF.

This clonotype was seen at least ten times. Written as DNA, the CDR3 is TGCGCCAGCAGCCAAGGATGGGAGACCCAGTACTTC. This translates into CASSQGWETQYF. The V gene is TRBV4-1, the J gene TRBJ2-5; D remains ambiguous. The CDR3 length is 12 residues. Germline V lookup: CDR1 MGHRA, CDR2 YSYEKL. V lost 1 base and J lost 5, with 5 bases in between.

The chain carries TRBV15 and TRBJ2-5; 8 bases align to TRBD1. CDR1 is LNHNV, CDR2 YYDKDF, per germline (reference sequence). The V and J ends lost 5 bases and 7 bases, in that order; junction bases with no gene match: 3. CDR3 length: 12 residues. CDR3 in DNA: TGTGCCACCAGCGGGACAGGCGTGACCCAGTACTTC. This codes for CATSGTGVTQYF. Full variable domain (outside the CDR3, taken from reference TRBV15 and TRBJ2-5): DAMVIQNPRYQVTQFGKPVTLSCSQTLNHNVMYWYQQKSSQAPKLLFHYYDKDFNNEADTPDNFQSRRPNTSFCFLDIRSPGLGDTAMYLCATSGTGVTQYFGPGTRLLVL.

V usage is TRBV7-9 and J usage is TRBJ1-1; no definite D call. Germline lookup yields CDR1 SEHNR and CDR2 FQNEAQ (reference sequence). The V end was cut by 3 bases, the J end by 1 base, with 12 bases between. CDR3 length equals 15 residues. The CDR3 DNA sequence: TGTGCCAGCAGCTTCCCGGCAGCCCCGAACACTGAAGCTTTCTTT. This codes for CASSFPAAPNTEAFF.

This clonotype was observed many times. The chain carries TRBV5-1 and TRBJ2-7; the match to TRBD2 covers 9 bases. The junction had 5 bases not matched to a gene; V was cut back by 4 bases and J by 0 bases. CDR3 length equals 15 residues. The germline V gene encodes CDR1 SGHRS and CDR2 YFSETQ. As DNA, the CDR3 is TGCGCCAGCAGCCCGCTAGCGGGGAGCTCCTACGAGCAGTACTTC. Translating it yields CASSPLAGSSYEQYF.

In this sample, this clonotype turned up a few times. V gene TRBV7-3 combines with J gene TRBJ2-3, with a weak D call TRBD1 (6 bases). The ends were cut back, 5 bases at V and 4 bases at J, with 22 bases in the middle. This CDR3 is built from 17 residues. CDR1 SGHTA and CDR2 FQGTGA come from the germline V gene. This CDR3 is CASSLIGTSRTADTQYF. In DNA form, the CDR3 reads TGTGCCAGCAGCCTTATCGGGACATCTCGAACGGCAGATACGCAGTATTTT.

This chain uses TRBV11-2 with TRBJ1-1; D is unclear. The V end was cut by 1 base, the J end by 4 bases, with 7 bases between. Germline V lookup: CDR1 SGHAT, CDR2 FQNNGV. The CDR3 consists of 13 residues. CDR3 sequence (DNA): TGTGCCAGCAGCTTAGTTCATGGCACTGAAGCTTTCTTT. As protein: CASSLVHGTEAFF.

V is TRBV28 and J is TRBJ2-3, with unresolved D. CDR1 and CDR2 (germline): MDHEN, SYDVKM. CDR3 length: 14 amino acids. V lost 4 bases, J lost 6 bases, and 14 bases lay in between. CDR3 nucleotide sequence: TGTGCCAGCAGTTGGGGTCCGCTCGGGGATACGCAGTATTTT. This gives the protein CASSWGPLGDTQYF. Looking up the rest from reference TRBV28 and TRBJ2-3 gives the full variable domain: DVKVTQSSRYLVKRTGEKVFLECVQDMDHENMFWYRQDPGLGLRLIYFSYDVKMKEKGDIPEGYSVSREKKERFSLILESASTNQTSMYLCASSWGPLGDTQYFGPGTRLTVL.

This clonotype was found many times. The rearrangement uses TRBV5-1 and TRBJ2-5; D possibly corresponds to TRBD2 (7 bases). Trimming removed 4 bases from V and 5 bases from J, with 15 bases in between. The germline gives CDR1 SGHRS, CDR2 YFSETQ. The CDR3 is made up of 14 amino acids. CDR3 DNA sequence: TGCGCCAGCAGCGCCGGGGGGCTCGGTGAGACCCAGTACTTC. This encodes CASSAGGLGETQYF.

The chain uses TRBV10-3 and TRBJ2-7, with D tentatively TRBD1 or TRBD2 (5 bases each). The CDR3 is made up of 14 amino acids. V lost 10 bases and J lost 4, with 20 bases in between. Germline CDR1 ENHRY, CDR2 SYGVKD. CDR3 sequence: CATWDPGRVYEQYV. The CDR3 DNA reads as TGTGCCACATGGGACCCGGGTAGGGTGTACGAGCAGTACGTC.

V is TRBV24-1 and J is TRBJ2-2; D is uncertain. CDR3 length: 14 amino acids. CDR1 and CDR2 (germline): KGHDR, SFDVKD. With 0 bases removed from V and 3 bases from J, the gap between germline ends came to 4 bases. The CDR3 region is CATSDLLDTGELFF. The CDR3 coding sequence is TGTGCCACCAGTGATTTGCTGGACACCGGGGAGCTGTTTTTT.

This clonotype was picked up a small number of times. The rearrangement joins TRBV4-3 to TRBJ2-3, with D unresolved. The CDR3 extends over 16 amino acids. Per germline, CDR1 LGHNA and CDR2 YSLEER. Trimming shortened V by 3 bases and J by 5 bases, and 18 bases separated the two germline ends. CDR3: CASSQVGFTVGDTQYF. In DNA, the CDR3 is TGCGCCAGCAGCCAGGTCGGGTTCACGGTCGGAGATACGCAGTATTTT.

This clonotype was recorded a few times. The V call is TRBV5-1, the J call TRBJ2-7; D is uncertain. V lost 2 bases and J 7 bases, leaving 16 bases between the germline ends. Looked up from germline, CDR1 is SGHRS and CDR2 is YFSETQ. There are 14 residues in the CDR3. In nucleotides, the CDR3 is TGCGCCAGCAGCTTATGGTCCCTCCGGTCTGAGCAGTACTTC. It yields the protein CASSLWSLRSEQYF.

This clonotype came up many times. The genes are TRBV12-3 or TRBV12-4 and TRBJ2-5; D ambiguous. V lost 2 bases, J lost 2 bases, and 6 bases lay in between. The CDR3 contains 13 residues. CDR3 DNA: TGTGCCAGCAGTTTAAACAGACAAGAGACCCAGTACTTC. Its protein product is CASSLNRQETQYF.

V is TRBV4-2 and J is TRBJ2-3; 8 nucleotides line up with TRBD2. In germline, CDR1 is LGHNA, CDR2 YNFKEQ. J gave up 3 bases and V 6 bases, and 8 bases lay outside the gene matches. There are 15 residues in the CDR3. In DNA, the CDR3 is TGTGCCAGCAGGCCGGGACTAGTGGGGACAGATACGCAGTATTTT. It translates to CASRPGLVGTDTQYF.

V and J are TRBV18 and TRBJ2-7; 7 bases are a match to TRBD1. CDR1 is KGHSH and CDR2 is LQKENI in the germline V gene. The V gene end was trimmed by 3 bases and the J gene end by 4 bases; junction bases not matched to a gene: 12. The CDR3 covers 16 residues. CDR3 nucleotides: TGTGCCAGCTCACCCCTAAGAGTAGGGGGCTTATACGAGCAGTACGTC. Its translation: CASSPLRVGGLYEQYV.

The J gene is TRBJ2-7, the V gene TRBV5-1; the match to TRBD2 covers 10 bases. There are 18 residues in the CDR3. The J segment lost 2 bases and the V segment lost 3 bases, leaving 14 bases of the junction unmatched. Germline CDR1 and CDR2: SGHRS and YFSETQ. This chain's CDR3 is CASSYWYHSGGLTYEQYF. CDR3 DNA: TGCGCCAGCAGCTATTGGTACCATAGCGGGGGGCTAACCTACGAGCAGTACTTC.

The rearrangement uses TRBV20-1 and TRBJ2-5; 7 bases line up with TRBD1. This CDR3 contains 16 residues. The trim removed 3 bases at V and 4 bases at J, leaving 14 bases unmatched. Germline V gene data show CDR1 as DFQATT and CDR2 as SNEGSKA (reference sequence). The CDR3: CSARAPGQGVSETQYF. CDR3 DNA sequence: TGCAGTGCTAGGGCCCCCGGGCAGGGGGTTTCAGAGACCCAGTACTTC.

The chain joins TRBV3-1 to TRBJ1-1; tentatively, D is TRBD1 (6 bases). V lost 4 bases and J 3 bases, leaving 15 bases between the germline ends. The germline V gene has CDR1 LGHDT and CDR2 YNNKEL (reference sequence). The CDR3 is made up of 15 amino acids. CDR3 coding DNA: TGTGCCAGCAGCCGGACCACAGGGTGGGACACTGAAGCTTTCTTT. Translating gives CASSRTTGWDTEAFF.